This TCR beta chain appears in the sequencing data of a study of CD8+ T cells in alopecia areata. Broader study findings: Scalp clonality, along with expanded CD8+ clones among the top 100, was significantly decreased by tofacitinib.

On this clone itself: The antigen is unknown.

Treatment given: oral pan-JAK inhibitor, 5-10 mg twice daily. Punch biopsies of lesional scalp, plus peripheral blood, were taken from alopecia areata patients. PBMCs provided sorted CD4+ and CD8+ T cells. Reverse transcription of extracted RNA yielded cDNA, which provided the sequencing template. Profiling relied on immunoSEQ multiplex PCR, and the TCRdb table lists in-frame clones only, not all of them. Among approximately 200,000 clones listed, about three fifths were seen once. Germline V gene lookup returns CDR1 MNHEY and CDR2 SMNVEV (reference sequence). The length of the CDR3 is 9 residues. Trimming took off 7 bases at V and 6 bases at J, with 4 bases between the two ends.

The receptor's source is a human donor with alopecia areata. The sequencing used CD4+ T cells sorted from blood, collected at week 4, from a patient treated with tofacitinib. This sequence joins TRBV27 and TRBJ2-7; unclear D gene. CDR3 amino acids: CASTFEQYF. The CDR3 coding sequence is TGTGCCAGCACCTTCGAGCAGTACTTC.